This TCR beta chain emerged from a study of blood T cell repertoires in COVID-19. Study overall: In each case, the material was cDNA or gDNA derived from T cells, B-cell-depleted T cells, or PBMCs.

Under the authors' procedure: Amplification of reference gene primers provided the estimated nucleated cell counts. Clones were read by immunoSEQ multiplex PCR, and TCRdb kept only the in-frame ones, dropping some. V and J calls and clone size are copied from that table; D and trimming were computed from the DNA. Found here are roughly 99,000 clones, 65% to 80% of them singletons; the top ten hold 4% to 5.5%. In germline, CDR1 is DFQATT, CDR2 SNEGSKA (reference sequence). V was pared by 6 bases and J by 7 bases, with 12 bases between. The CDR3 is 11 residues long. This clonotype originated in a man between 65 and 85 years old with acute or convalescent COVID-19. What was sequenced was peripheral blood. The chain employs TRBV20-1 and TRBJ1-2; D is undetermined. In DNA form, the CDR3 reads TGCAGTGCCCCGCCTGTCGGTGGCTACACCTTC. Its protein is CSAPPVGGYTF.